The entry below gives a single T cell receptor beta chain sequence along with its context. What it binds is unknown. The CDR3 sequence is 16 residues long. V was clipped by 0 bases and J by 0 bases, with 12 bases between them. Germline V CDR1 and CDR2: GTSNPN, SVGIG (reference sequence). The sequenced template was cDNA made from the entire isolated RNA. Sequencing used immunoSEQ multiplex PCR; TCRdb keeps in-frame clones, though not all of them. The data hold 400,000 or so clones, with roughly 12% observed a single time. The sample originates from a study of beta chain features in type 1 diabetes. Study results and caveats: For Type 1 diabetes patients, all four CD4+ subsets carried TCRB CDR3s that were moderately but significantly shorter.

The chain combines TRBV30 with TRBJ2-1; D uncertain. The receptor was isolated from a woman younger than 35 with type 1 diabetes. The material sequenced was naive CD4+ T cells from blood. The CDR3 region has the DNA TGTGCCTGGAGTGTAGGCCGACTCAGCTCCTACAATGAGCAGTTCTTC. It specifies CAWSVGRLSSYNEQFF.